This passage covers 20 T cell receptor beta chains from one sample sequenced in a study of cytomegalovirus exposure and HLA in healthy donors. Both 60 Vbeta primers and 13 Jbeta primers went into the PCR. Using immunoSEQ multiplex PCR, the repertoire was profiled, and TCRdb retains in-frame clones only, with some absent. Of some 120,000 clones detected, over 60% appear once; the ten largest clones hold approximately 1.2%. What was sequenced was PBMCs. These receptors all stem from a female donor in good health and CMV-seronegative.

This clone was detected once. The chain carries TRBV7-3 and TRBJ2-1, with 7 bases aligning to TRBD1. The trim removed 5 bases at V and 9 bases at J, leaving 4 bases unmatched. Germline assignment: CDR1 SGHTA and CDR2 FQGTGA. This CDR3 is 12 amino acids long. CDR3 amino acids: CASSRQGAEQFF. CDR3 nucleotide sequence: TGTGCCAGCAGCAGACAGGGAGCTGAGCAGTTCTTC.

The chain couples TRBV2 to TRBJ1-5; weak D call: TRBD1 (6 bases). CDR3 length: 13 residues. Germline lookup yields CDR1 SNHLY and CDR2 FYNNEI. Trimming took off 3 bases at V and 6 bases at J, with 9 bases between the two ends. DNA of the CDR3: TGTGCCAGCAGTGAGGACAGCGGTCAGCCCCAGCATTTT. Encoded protein: CASSEDSGQPQHF. The entire variable domain, with the rest obtained from reference TRBV2 and TRBJ1-5, is as follows: EPEVTQTPSHQVTQMGQEVILRCVPISNHLYFYWYRQILGQKVEFLVSFYNNEISEKSEIFDDQFSVERPDGSNFTLKIRSTKLEDSAMYFCASSEDSGQPQHFGDGTRLSIL.

This clone was counted between two and nine times. The J gene is TRBJ2-7, the V gene TRBV9; D is possibly TRBD2 (6 bases). Germline assignment: CDR1 SGDLS and CDR2 YYNGEE. The CDR3 has 15 residues. Trimming took off 2 bases at V and 3 bases at J, with 15 bases between the two ends. The CDR3 sequence is CASSVGDWGNYEQYF. In DNA form, the CDR3 reads TGTGCCAGCAGCGTCGGGGACTGGGGAAACTACGAGCAGTACTTC.

The J gene is TRBJ2-5, the V gene TRBV7-9; perhaps TRBD2 as D (6 bases). The CDR3 extends over 13 amino acids. Trimming took 3 bases from V and 5 from J, leaving 10 bases between them. Germline V CDR1 and CDR2: SEHNR, FQNEAQ (reference sequence). CDR3 sequence reads: CASSFGGRETQYF. In nucleotides, the CDR3 is TGTGCCAGCAGCTTCGGGGGTAGGGAGACCCAGTACTTC.

V gene TRBV5-5 combines with J gene TRBJ1-1; D is uncertain. This CDR3 spans 15 amino acids. The germline gives CDR1 SGHKS, CDR2 YYEKEE (reference sequence). The V end lost 4 bases, the J end lost 4 bases, and 17 bases lay between the germline ends. Here the CDR3 reads CASSPQEGRRTEAFF. The CDR3 DNA reads TGTGCCAGCAGCCCGCAGGAGGGTCGTCGCACTGAAGCTTTCTTT.

V is TRBV6-5 and J is TRBJ2-1; 11 bases are shared with TRBD2. Germline-derived CDR1 and CDR2 are MNHEY and SVGAGI. V gave up 5 bases and J gave up 6 bases; unmatched junction bases: 3. The CDR3 is made up of 14 amino acids. CDR3 bases: TGTGCCAGCAGTGACACTAGCGGGGGCAATGAGCAGTTCTTC. The encoded protein is CASSDTSGGNEQFF.

J is TRBJ2-2 and V is TRBV28, with a tentative D call TRBD2 (5 bases). Trimming took off 8 bases at V and 4 bases at J, with 14 bases between the two ends. The CDR3 contains 14 residues. Germline CDR1 MDHEN, CDR2 SYDVKM. The CDR3 region is CASQRGLSTGELFF. DNA for the CDR3: TGTGCCAGCCAGAGAGGGTTGAGCACCGGGGAGCTGTTTTTT.

The chain links TRBV7-2 to TRBJ1-5, with D possibly matching TRBD1 (5 bases). Germline-derived CDR1 and CDR2 are SGHTA and FQGNSA. V lost 0 bases and J lost 11, with 11 bases in between. The length of the CDR3 is 13 residues. The CDR3 protein is CASSLALSGSQHF. DNA of the CDR3: TGTGCCAGCAGCTTAGCCCTATCAGGGTCCCAGCATTTT.

The J gene is TRBJ2-3, the V gene TRBV5-1; 7 positions match TRBD2. Germline V lookup: CDR1 SGHRS, CDR2 YFSETQ. After removal of 1 base from V and 1 base from J, the junction contained 3 bases not matched to a gene. CDR3 length: 15 residues. For the CDR3, the DNA is TGCGCCAGCAGCTTGCCCAGCGGGGGCACAGATACGCAGTATTTT. Encoded protein: CASSLPSGGTDTQYF.

This clone was seen just once. A read error may account for a junction end that differs from germline. V gene TRBV7-9 combines with J gene TRBJ1-1; TRBD1 matches at 10 bases. Germline V lookup: CDR1 SEHNR, CDR2 FQNEAQ (reference sequence). The CDR3 runs 17 residues. CDR3 nucleotide sequence: TGTTCCAGCAGCTTCCCCCCGGGACAGGGGCTGAACACTGAAGCTTTCTTT. Translation gives CSSSFPPGQGLNTEAFF.

The V and J genes are TRBV11-2 and TRBJ2-7, with 10 positions matching TRBD2. The CDR3 is made up of 16 amino acids. Germline CDR1 is SGHAT and CDR2 is FQNNGV. V lost 5 bases and J lost 2; bases outside the gene matches: 9. The CDR3: CASSGYGLAEAYEQYF. The CDR3 nucleotides read TGTGCCAGCAGCGGTTATGGACTAGCGGAGGCCTACGAGCAGTACTTC.

This clone was detected only a few times. This chain connects TRBV18 to TRBJ1-4; 8 nucleotides match TRBD1. This CDR3 is 17 amino acids long. Per the germline V gene, CDR1 is KGHSH and CDR2 is LQKENI. J gave up 0 bases and V 3 bases, and 6 bases lay outside the gene matches. The CDR3 DNA follows: TGTGCCAGCTCACCTAACGACAGGGGTGCAACTAATGAAAAACTGTTTTTT. Translated: CASSPNDRGATNEKLFF.

The rearrangement joins TRBV4-1 to TRBJ1-6; 8 bases map to TRBD1. This CDR3 has 17 amino acids. The trim removed 4 bases at V and 1 base at J, leaving 6 bases unmatched. Germline CDR1 MGHRA, CDR2 YSYEKL. The CDR3 spells CASSPNRGISYNSPLHF. CDR3 bases: TGCGCCAGCAGCCCAAACAGGGGGATTTCCTATAATTCACCCCTCCACTTT.

V gene TRBV2 combines with J gene TRBJ1-1; tentative D call: TRBD1 (6 bases). Deletions cut 1 base from V and 10 bases from J, with 16 bases between. The germline CDR1 and CDR2 sequences are SNHLY and FYNNEI. This CDR3 is 14 amino acids long. CDR3 sequence: CASSEGRNRVRAFF. The CDR3 DNA follows: TGTGCCAGCAGTGAAGGCAGGAACAGGGTTAGAGCTTTCTTT.

This clone was observed once. The V gene is TRBV30, the J gene TRBJ1-4; D remains ambiguous. The CDR3 is 12 residues long. Trimming removed 5 bases at V and 3 bases at J, with 7 bases between. Germline loops: CDR1 GTSNPN, CDR2 SVGIG (reference sequence). CDR3 sequence (DNA): TGTGCCTGGGGTGGGCCTAATGAAAAACTGTTTTTT. Translated: CAWGGPNEKLFF.

This chain uses TRBV14 with TRBJ1-6; maybe TRBD1 (6 bases). Between the trimmed V and J ends, which lost 2 bases and 7 bases, there was a span of 12 bases. CDR3 length: 15 amino acids. Germline loops: CDR1 SGHDN, CDR2 FVKESK. The CDR3 region is CASSQFNRANSPLHF. As DNA, the CDR3 is TGTGCCAGCAGCCAATTTAACAGGGCGAATTCACCCCTCCACTTT.

The chain combines TRBV5-4 with TRBJ1-2; possible D gene TRBD1, 5 bases. Germline lookup yields CDR1 SGHNT and CDR2 YYREEE (reference sequence). Trimming left V 7 bases short and J 4 bases short, with 17 bases between. There are 14 residues in the CDR3. The DNA for the CDR3 is TGTGCCAGCTCGGACACCTCGATCACCTATGGCTACACCTTC. This encodes CASSDTSITYGYTF.

This clone was seen only once. The chain uses TRBV14 and TRBJ1-2, with D perhaps matching TRBD1 (5 bases). The CDR3 runs 13 residues. Trimming cost V 4 bases and J 8 bases, with 14 bases left between them. Looked up from germline, CDR1 is SGHDN and CDR2 is FVKESK. CDR3: CASSPNVRGGYTF. The CDR3 DNA reads TGTGCCAGCAGCCCAAACGTTAGGGGAGGCTACACCTTC.

V and J are TRBV5-1 and TRBJ2-1; D uncertain. This CDR3 contains 15 residues. Germline V gives CDR1 SGHRS, CDR2 YFSETQ. Trimming pared 2 bases from V and 1 base from J, leaving 10 bases between. The CDR3 bases are TGCGCCAGCAGCTTCCAGGCAGGATCCTACAATGAGCAGTTCTTC. It specifies CASSFQAGSYNEQFF.

The CDR3 DNA reads as TGTGCCAGCAGCGTAGTAGGGGGAACGGGAGAGACCCAGTACTTC. Its protein product is CASSVVGGTGETQYF. J is TRBJ2-5 and V is TRBV9; D perhaps matches TRBD1 (6 bases). Trimming pared 0 bases from V and 4 bases from J, leaving 13 bases between. The CDR3 has 15 amino acids. The V gene's germline CDR1 is SGDLS and CDR2 YYNGEE.